Listed below are T cell receptor beta chains from one sample, sequenced in a study of blood T cell repertoires in COVID-19. Data came from immunoSEQ multiplex PCR; TCRdb stores just in-frame clones and leaves some out. The repertoire holds approximately 500,000 clones, with 70% to 90% as singletons. The sample was peripheral blood. All receptors come from a woman between 50 and 59 years old with COVID-19, enrolled during active disease. Each CDR3 is given without its conserved first and last residue. Size values are once, few and many counts, or a class for expanded clones, and some rows have none.

TRBV4-1,NA,TRBJ2-3,ASNLGLADEDTQY
TRBV2,NA,TRBJ1-5,ASSEDRVNQPQH
TRBV27,NA,TRBJ2-2,ASIKRGGAGELF
TRBV5-1,NA,TRBJ2-5,ASSLGVTSYTETQY
TRBV30,once,TRBJ1-2,AWSVRLPTGLYGYT
TRBV6-2/TRBV6-3,NA,TRBJ2-7,ASSTGLGQGVQY
TRBV19,NA,TRBJ2-7,ASSFGQGGSYEQY
TRBV6-5,once,TRBJ1-1,ALGTAAEAF
TRBV28,NA,TRBJ1-1,ASSSTGGDTAEAF
TRBV27,NA,TRBJ2-6,ASGNSGSGANVLT
TRBV27,NA,TRBJ2-1,ASRLSDLNEQF
TRBV9,once,TRBJ2-7,ASSPQRGVRGEQY
TRBV13,once,TRBJ1-2,ASSIRGHLSYGYT
TRBV28,NA,TRBJ1-1,ASSRRVRTEAF
TRBV29-1,once,TRBJ1-1,SAIQVGRAEAF
TRBV7-3,NA,TRBJ2-2,ASSLISTTGELF